This TCR beta chain was identified during a study of OX40 agonist ivuxolimab in advanced cancers. Method: immunoSEQ multiplex PCR; TCRdb's copy keeps in-frame clones and lacks some. This sample has about 88,000 clones, with around 83% found just once. On this clone itself: Its antigen remains unidentified.

The study, taken as a whole, reports: Expanded peripheral T cells had an undetermined antigen specificity.

The TCR originated in an adult with an advanced solid tumor such as melanoma, head and neck, liver or kidney cancer. The starting material was CD4+ or CD8+ T cells sorted from blood, obtained in a trial of the OX40 agonist ivuxolimab.

The CDR3 here is CASRTTTSGAYEQYF. The CDR3 bases are TGTGCCAGCAGGACGACAACTAGCGGGGCCTACGAGCAGTACTTC. V usage is TRBV7-2 and J usage is TRBJ2-7, with 10 bases fitting TRBD2. The CDR3 sequence is 15 residues long. Germline CDR1 SGHTA, CDR2 FQGNSA. Germline trimming cut 6 bases from V and 2 bases from J; bases unmatched to any gene: 7.